This TCR beta chain was documented in a study of blood T cell repertoires in COVID-19. In the study overall: PBMCs, B-cell-depleted T cells, or T cells were the source of the cDNA or gDNA that made up the material.

Those enrolled, adults aged roughly 18 to 100 years, came from under 25 US areas. Assignments of participants to cohorts depended upon their own reported clinical history. Donors of Cohort 3 who recovered were those that had two negative PCRs, clearance, or symptom resolution. Sequencing used immunoSEQ multiplex PCR; TCRdb keeps in-frame clones, though not all of them. The sample comprises 180,000 or so clones, about 91% of which are singletons, and under 0.85% rests with the top ten. The sequenced sample consisted of PBMCs or T cells enriched from blood (not recorded which). The TCR comes from a woman between 18 and 30 years old who had recovered from COVID-19.

This chain's CDR3 is CASSAVAGGLETQYF. The CDR3 region has the DNA TGTGCCAGTAGTGCAGTAGCGGGAGGATTAGAGACCCAGTACTTC. This chain links TRBV19 with TRBJ2-5; 10 bases are a match to TRBD2. V was clipped by 5 bases and J by 4 bases; unmatched bases: 7. Per the germline V gene, CDR1 is LNHDA and CDR2 is SQIVND (reference sequence). The CDR3 contains 15 residues.